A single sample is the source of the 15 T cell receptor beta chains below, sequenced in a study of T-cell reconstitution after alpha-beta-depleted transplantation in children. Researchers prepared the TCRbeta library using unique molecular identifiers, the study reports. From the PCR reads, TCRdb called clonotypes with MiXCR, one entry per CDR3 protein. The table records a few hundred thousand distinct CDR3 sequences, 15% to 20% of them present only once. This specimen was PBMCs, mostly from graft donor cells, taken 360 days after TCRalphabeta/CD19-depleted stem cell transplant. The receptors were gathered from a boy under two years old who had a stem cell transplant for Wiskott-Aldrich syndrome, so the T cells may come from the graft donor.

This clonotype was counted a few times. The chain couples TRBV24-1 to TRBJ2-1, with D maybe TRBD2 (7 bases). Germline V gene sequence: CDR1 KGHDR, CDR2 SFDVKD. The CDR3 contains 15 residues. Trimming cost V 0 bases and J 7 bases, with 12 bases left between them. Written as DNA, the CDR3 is TGTGCCACCAGTGATTTGCGGGGGGCGCGGAATGAGCAGTTCTTC. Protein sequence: CATSDLRGARNEQFF.

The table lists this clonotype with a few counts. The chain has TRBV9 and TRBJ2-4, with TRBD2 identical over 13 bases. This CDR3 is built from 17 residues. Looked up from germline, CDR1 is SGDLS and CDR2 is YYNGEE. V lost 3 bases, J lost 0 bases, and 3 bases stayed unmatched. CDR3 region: CASSGTSGRGAKNIQYF. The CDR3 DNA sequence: TGTGCCAGCAGCGGGACTAGCGGGAGAGGAGCCAAAAACATTCAGTACTTC. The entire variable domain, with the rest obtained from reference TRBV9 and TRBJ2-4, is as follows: DSGVTQTPKHLITATGQRVTLRCSPRSGDLSVYWYQQSLDQGLQFLIQYYNGEERAKGNILERFSAQQFPDLHSELNLSSLELGDSALYFCASSGTSGRGAKNIQYFGAGTRLSVL.

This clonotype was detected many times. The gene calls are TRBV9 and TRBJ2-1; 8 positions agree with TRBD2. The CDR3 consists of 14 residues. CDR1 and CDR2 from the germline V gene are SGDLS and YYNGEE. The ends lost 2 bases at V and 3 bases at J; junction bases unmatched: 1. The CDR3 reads CASSVSGSYNEQFF. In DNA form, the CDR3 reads TGTGCCAGCAGCGTGAGCGGGAGCTACAATGAGCAGTTCTTC.

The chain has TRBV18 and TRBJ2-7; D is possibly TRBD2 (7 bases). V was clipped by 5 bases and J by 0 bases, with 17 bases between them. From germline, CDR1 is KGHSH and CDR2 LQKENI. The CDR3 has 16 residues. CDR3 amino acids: CASSDKGGWLSYEQYF. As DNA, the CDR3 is TGTGCCAGCTCAGACAAGGGGGGGTGGCTCTCCTACGAGCAGTACTTC.

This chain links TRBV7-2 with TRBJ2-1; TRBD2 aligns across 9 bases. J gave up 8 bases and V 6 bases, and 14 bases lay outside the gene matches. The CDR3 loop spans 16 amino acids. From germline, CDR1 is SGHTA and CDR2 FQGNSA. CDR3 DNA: TGTGCCAGCAGGGGAGGTAGCGGGAGAATAGAGGATGAGCAGTTCTTC. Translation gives CASRGGSGRIEDEQFF.

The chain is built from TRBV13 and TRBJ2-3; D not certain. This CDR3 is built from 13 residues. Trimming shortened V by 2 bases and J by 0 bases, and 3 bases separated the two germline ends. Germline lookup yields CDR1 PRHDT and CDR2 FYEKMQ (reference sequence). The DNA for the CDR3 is TGTGCCAGCAGCTTAAACAGCACAGATACGCAGTATTTT. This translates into CASSLNSTDTQYF.

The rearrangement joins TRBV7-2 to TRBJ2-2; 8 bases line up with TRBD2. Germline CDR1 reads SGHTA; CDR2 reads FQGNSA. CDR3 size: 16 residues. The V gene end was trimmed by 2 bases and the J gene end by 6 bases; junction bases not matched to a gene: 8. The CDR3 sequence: CASSLSPGGGSGELFF. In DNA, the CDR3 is TGTGCCAGCAGCTTATCCCCTGGCGGGGGGTCCGGGGAGCTGTTTTTT.

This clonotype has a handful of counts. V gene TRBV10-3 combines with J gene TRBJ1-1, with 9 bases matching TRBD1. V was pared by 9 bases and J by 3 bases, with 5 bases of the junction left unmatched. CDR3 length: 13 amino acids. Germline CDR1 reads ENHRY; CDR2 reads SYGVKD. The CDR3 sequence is CAIQGAMDTEAFF. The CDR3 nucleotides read TGTGCCATACAGGGGGCAATGGACACTGAAGCTTTCTTT.

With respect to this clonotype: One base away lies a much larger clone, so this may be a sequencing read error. The CDR3 sequence: CASRPRRGLVTGAFF. The DNA of the CDR3 is TGTGCCAGCAGACCGAGGAGGGGGCTGGTCACTGGAGCTTTCTTT. The chain carries TRBV12-3 or TRBV12-4 and TRBJ1-1, with 7 bases fitting TRBD1. The CDR3 totals 15 residues.

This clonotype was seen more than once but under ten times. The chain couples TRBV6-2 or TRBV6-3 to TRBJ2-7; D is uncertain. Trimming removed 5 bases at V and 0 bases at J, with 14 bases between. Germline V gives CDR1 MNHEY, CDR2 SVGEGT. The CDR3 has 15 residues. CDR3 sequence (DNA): TGTGCCAGCAGTAGTGGGCTTGGGTTCTCCTACGAGCAGTACTTC. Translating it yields CASSSGLGFSYEQYF.

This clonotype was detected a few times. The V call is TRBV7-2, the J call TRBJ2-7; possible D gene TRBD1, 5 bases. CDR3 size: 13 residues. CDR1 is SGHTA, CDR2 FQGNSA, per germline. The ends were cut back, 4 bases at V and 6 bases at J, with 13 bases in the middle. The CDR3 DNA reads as TGTGCCAGCAGCTACAAGGGGCGATTCGAGCAGTACTTC. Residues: CASSYKGRFEQYF.

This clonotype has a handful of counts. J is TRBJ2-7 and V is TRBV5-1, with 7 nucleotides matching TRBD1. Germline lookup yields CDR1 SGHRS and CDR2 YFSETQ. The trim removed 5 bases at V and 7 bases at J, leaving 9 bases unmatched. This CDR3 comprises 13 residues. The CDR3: CASSFDRVREQYF. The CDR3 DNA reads TGCGCCAGCAGTTTCGACAGGGTTAGGGAGCAGTACTTC.

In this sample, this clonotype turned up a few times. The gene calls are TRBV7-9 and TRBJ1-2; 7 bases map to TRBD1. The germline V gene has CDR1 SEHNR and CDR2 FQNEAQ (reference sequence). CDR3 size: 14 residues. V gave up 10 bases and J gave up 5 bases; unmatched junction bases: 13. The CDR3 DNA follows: TGTGCCATCACACGACAGGGAAGATGGTATGGCTACACCTTC. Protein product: CAITRQGRWYGYTF.

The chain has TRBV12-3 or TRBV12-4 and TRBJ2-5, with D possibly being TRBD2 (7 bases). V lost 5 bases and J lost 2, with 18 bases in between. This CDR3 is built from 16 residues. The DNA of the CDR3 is TGTGCCAGCAGTGCTCAGGCCGGGGGGCGTCAAGAGACCCAGTACTTC. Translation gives CASSAQAGGRQETQYF.

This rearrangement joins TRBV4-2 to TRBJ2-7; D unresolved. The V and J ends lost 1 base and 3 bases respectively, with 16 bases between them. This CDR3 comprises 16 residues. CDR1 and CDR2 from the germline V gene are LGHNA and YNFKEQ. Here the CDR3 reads CASSQGEGRSYYEQYF. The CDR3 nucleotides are TGTGCCAGCAGCCAAGGGGAAGGCAGGAGCTACTACGAGCAGTACTTC.